Sequencing of this T cell receptor (beta chain) was carried out in a study of blood T cells in healthy people across ages. Then a second PCR, running about 6 to 12 cycles, was carried out with a sample-barcoded 5' primer and a J-beta primer mix. Template switching added a 12-random-nucleotide identifier to every cDNA molecule. TCRdb reanalysed the 5' RACE reads using MiXCR and keeps one entry per CDR3 protein. The sample gives approximately 780,000 distinct CDR3 sequences, around a quarter of which show up once; around 2.9% is in the top ten. PBMCs numbering at least 7 million were isolated per sample. This clonotype showed up just a few times. These data also featured in a second study, about T cells of mothers and their children. This second study notes: The authors identified no persistent microchimeric T cell clones.

The sample was blood. The receptor was isolated from a boy younger than 18 in good health.

This CDR3 is CASSYGRANEQFF. The CDR3 bases are TGTGCCAGCAGTTACGGCAGGGCAAATGAGCAGTTCTTC. The chain joins TRBV6-2 or TRBV6-3 to TRBJ2-1; perhaps TRBD1 as D (5 bases). Germline CDR1 reads MNHEY; CDR2 reads SVGEGT. Trimming cost V 2 bases and J 7 bases, with 9 bases left between them. This CDR3 region has 13 residues.